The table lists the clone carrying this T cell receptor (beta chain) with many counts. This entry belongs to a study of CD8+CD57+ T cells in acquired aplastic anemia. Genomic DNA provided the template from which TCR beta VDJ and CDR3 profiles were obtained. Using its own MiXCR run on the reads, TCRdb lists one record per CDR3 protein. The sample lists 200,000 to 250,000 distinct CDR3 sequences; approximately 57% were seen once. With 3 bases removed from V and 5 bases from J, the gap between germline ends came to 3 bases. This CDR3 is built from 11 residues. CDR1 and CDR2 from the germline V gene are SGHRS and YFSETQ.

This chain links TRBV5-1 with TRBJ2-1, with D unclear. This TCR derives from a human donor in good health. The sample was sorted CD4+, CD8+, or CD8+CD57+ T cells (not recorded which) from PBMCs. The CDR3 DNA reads TGCGCCAGCAGCTCTAACAATGAGCAGTTCTTC. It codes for CASSSNNEQFF. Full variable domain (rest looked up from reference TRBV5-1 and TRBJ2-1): KAGVTQTPRYLIKTRGQQVTLSCSPISGHRSVSWYQQTPGQGLQFLFEYFSETQRNKGNFPGRFSGRQFSNSRSEMNVSTLELGDSALYLCASSSNNEQFFGPGTRLTVL.